Reported below is one TCR beta chain. Measured with immunoSEQ multiplex PCR; TCRdb has only the in-frame clones, and not every one. The sample carries fewer than 130,000 clones, around 95% recorded once. The sample comes from a study of T cell responses to AZD1222 COVID-19 vaccine. The V gene's germline CDR1 is LNHDA and CDR2 SQIVND (reference sequence). This CDR3 region has 16 residues. Losses at the gene ends were 4 bases for V and 4 bases for J; bases not matched to a gene: 11. The starting material was peripheral blood, obtained on day 0 of AZD1222 vaccination. The chain employs TRBV19 and TRBJ1-2, with 8 bases that match TRBD1. The receptor's source is an adult in good health. Here the CDR3 reads CASSTPLAGGLYGYTF. CDR3 DNA sequence: TGTGCCAGTAGTACCCCCTTGGCAGGGGGCCTCTATGGCTACACCTTC.